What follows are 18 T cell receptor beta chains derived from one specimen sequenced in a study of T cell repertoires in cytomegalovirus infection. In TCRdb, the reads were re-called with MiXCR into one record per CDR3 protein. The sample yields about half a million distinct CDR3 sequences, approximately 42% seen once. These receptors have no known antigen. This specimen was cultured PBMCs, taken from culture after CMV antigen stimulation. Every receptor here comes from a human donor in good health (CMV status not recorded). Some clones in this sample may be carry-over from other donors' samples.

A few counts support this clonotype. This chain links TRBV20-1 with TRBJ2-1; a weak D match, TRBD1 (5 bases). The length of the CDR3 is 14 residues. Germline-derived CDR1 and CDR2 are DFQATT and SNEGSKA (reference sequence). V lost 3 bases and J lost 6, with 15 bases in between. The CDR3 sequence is CSASLGIRGNEQFF. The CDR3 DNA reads TGCAGTGCTAGTTTGGGGATTAGGGGCAATGAGCAGTTCTTC.

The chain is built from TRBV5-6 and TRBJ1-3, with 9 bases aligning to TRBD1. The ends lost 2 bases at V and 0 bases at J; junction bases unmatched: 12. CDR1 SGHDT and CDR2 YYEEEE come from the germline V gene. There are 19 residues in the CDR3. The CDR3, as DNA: TGTGCCAGCAGCTTAGGTTGGGGGACAGGGCGTAGCTCTGGAAACACCATATATTTT. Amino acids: CASSLGWGTGRSSGNTIYF.

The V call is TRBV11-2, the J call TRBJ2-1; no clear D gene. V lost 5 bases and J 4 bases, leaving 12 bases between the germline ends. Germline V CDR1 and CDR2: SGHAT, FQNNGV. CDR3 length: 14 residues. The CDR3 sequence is CASSPPGRYNEQFF. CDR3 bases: TGTGCCAGCAGCCCCCCGGGTCGTTACAATGAGCAGTTCTTC.

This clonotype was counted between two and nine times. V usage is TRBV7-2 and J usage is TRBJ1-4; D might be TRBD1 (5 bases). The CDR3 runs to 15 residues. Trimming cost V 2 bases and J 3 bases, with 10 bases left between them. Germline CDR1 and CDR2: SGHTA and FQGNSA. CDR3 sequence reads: CASSLQGVPNEKLFF. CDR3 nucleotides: TGTGCCAGCAGCTTACAGGGTGTGCCTAATGAAAAACTGTTTTTT. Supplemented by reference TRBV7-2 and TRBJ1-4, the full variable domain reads GAGVSQSPSNKVTEKGKDVELRCDPISGHTALYWYRQSLGQGLEFLIYFQGNSAPDKSGLPSDRFSAERTGGSVSTLTIQRTQQEDSAVYLCASSLQGVPNEKLFFGSGTQLSVL.

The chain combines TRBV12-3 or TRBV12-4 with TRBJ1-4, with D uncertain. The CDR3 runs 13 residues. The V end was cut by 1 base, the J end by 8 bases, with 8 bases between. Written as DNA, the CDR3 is TGTGCCAGCAGTTTAGAAGGAGAGGAAAAACTGTTTTTT. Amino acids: CASSLEGEEKLFF.

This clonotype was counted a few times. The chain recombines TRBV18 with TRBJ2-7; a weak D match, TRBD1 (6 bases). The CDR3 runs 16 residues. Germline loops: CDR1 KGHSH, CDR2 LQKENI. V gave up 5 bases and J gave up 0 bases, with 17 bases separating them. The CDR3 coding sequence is TGTGCCAGCTCAGAAAATAGCCGGGACAACTCCTACGAGCAGTACTTC. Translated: CASSENSRDNSYEQYF.

The CDR3 spells CSAPLRGSRAGELFF. CDR3 coding DNA: TGCAGTGCCCCCCTGAGGGGGTCTCGCGCCGGGGAGCTGTTTTTT. V gene TRBV20-1 combines with J gene TRBJ2-2; tentative D call: TRBD1 (6 bases). V was clipped by 6 bases and J by 6 bases, with 20 bases between them. The CDR3 extends over 15 amino acids. In germline, CDR1 is DFQATT, CDR2 SNEGSKA (reference sequence).

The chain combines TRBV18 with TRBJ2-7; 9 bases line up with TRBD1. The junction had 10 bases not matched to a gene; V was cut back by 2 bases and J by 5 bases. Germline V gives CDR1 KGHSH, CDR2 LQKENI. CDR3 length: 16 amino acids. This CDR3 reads CASSPRDRVSSHEQYF. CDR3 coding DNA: TGTGCCAGCTCACCAAGGGACAGGGTGTCGAGCCACGAGCAGTACTTC.

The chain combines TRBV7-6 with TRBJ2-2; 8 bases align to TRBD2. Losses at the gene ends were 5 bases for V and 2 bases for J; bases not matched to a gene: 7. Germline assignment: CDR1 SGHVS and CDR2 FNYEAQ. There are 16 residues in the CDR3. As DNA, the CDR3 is TGTGCCAGCAGCCAATCGGGGGGGCCCAACACCGGGGAGCTGTTTTTT. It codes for CASSQSGGPNTGELFF.

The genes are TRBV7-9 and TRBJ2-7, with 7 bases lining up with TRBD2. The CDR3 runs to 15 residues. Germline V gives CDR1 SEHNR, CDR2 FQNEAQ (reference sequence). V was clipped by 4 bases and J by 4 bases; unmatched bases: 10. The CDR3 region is CASSSPGTTFYEQYF. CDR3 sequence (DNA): TGTGCCAGCAGCTCTCCTGGGACTACCTTTTACGAGCAGTACTTC.

CDR3 in DNA: TGTGCCAGCAGCGCAAATCCGGGAGCTAGCACAGATACGCAGTATTTT. As protein: CASSANPGASTDTQYF. This rearrangement joins TRBV7-2 to TRBJ2-3; TRBD2 might be the D (6 bases). Trimming stripped 5 bases from V and 0 bases from J, with 15 bases between. The CDR3 sequence is 16 residues long. Germline CDR1 SGHTA, CDR2 FQGNSA. The complete variable domain, with remaining parts taken from reference TRBV7-2 and TRBJ2-3, reads GAGVSQSPSNKVTEKGKDVELRCDPISGHTALYWYRQSLGQGLEFLIYFQGNSAPDKSGLPSDRFSAERTGGSVSTLTIQRTQQEDSAVYLCASSANPGASTDTQYFGPGTRLTVL.

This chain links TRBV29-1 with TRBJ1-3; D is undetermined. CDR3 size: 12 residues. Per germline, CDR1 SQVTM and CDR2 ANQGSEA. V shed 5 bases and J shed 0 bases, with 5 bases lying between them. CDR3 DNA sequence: TGCAGCGTTTCGGTCTCTGGAAACACCATATATTTT. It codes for CSVSVSGNTIYF.

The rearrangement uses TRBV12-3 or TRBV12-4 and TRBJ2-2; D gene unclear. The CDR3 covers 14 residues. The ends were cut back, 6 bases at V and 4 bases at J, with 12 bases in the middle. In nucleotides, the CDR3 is TGTGCCAGCAGATTGTCCAGTGGCACCGGGGAGCTGTTTTTT. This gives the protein CASRLSSGTGELFF.

Here the CDR3 reads CASSHSRTVFDSPLHF. For the CDR3, the DNA is TGTGCCAGCAGCCATTCAAGGACGGTTTTTGATTCACCCCTCCACTTT. The rearrangement uses TRBV7-8 and TRBJ1-6; the D is unclear. The CDR3 contains 16 residues. CDR1 is SGHVS and CDR2 is FQNEAQ in the germline V gene. The V gene lost 5 bases and the J gene lost 8 bases, with 19 bases spanning the gap.

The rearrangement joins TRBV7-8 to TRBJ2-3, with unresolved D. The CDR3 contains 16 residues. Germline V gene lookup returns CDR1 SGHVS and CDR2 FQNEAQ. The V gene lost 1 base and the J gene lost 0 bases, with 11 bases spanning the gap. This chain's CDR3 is CASSLGVPRSTDTQYF. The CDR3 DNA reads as TGTGCCAGCAGCTTAGGTGTTCCCCGGAGCACAGATACGCAGTATTTT.

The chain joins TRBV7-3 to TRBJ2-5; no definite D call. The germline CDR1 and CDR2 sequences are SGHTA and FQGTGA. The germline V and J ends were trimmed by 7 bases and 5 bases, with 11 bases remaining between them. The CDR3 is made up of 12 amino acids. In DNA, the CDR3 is TGTGCCAGCATATCGGAAATGGAGACCCAGTACTTC. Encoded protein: CASISEMETQYF. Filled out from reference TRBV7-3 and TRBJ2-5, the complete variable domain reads GAGVSQTPSNKVTEKGKYVELRCDPISGHTALYWYRQSLGQGPEFLIYFQGTGAADDSGLPNDRFFAVRPEGSVSTLKIQRTERGDSAVYLCASISEMETQYFGPGTRLLVL.

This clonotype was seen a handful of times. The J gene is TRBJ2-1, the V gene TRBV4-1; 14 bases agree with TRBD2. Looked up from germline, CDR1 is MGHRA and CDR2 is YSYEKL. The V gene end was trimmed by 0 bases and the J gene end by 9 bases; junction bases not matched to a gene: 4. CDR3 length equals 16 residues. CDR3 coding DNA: TGCGCCAGCAGCCAAGACAGACTAGCGGGGGGGCTTGAGCAGTTCTTC. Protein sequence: CASSQDRLAGGLEQFF.

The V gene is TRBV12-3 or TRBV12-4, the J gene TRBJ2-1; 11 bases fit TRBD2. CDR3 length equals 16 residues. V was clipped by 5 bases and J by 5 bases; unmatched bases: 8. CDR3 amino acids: CASSTLAGGWDNEQFF. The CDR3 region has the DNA TGTGCCAGCAGTACGTTAGCGGGGGGGTGGGACAATGAGCAGTTCTTC.